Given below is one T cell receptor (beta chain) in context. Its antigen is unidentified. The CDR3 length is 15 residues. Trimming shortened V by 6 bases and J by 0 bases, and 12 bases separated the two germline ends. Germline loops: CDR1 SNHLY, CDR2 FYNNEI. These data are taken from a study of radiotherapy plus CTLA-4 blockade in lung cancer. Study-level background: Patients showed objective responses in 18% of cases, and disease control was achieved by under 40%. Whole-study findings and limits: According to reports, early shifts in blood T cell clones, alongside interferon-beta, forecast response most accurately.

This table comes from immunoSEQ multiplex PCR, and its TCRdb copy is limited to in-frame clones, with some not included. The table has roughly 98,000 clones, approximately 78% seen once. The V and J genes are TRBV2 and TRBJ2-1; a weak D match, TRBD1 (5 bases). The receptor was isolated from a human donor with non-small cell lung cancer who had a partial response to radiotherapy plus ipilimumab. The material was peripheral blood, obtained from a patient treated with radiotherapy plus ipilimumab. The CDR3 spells CASSNDRPSYNEQFF. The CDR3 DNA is TGTGCCAGCAGCAACGACAGACCCTCCTACAATGAGCAGTTCTTC.